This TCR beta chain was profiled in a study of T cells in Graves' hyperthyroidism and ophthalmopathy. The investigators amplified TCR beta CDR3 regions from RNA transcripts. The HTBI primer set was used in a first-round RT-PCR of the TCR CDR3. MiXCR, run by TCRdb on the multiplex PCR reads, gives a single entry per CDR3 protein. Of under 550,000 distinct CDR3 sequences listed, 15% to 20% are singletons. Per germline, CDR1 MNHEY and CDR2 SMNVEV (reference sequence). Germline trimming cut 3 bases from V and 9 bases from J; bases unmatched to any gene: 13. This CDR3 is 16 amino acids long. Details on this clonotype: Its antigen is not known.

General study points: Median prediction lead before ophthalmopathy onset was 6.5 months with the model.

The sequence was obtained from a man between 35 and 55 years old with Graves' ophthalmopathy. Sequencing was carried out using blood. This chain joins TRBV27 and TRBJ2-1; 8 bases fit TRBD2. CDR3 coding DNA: TGTGCCAGCAGTTTCAGCGGGAGCGGCTCCCGGGTTGAGCAGTTCTTC. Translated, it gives CASSFSGSGSRVEQFF.